A single TCR beta chain is shown here with its context. Its specificity is unknown. This sample is part of a study of T cell responses to AZD1222 COVID-19 vaccine. Study results and caveats: Unmutated regions of variants are reportedly targeted by nearly half of spike-specific TCRs.

V gave up 3 bases and J gave up 7 bases; unmatched junction bases: 12. Germline loops: CDR1 LGHDT, CDR2 YNNKEL (reference sequence). The CDR3 consists of 16 residues. TCRdb's table, derived via immunoSEQ multiplex PCR, lists solely in-frame clones and lacks some. In the table there are 150,000 to 250,000 clones, around 93% of which are singletons. The input for sequencing was peripheral blood, taken 28 days after the second AZD1222 dose. The TCR sequence derives from an adult who received the AZD1222 COVID-19 vaccine. This chain uses TRBV3-1 (or the pseudogene TRBV3-2) with TRBJ2-5, with 9 bases fitting TRBD2. CDR3 amino acids: CASSHNAGTSFGTQYF. The CDR3 DNA is TGTGCCAGCAGCCACAACGCCGGGACTAGCTTCGGGACCCAGTACTTC.